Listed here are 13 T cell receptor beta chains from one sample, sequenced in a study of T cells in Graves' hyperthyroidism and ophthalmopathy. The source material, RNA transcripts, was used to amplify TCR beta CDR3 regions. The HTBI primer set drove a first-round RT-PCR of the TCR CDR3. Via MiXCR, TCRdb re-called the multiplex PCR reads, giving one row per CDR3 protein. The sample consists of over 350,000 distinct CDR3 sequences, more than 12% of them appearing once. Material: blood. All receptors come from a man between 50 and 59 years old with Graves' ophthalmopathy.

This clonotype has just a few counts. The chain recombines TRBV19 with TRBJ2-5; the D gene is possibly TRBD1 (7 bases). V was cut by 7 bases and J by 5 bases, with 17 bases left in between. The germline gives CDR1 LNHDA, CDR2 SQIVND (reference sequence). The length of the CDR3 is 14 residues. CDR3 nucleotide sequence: TGTGCCAGTACAGGGGGGTCTATTGGGGAGACCCAGTACTTC. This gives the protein CASTGGSIGETQYF.

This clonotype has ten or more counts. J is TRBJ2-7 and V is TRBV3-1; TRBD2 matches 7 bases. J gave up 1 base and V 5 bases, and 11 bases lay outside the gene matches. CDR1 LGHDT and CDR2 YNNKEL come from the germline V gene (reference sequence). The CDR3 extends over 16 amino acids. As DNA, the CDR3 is TGTGCCAGCAGCTTCTATGGGCGGGAGACGTCCTACGAGCAGTACTTC. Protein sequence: CASSFYGRETSYEQYF.

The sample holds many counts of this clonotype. CDR3 region: CASSFTDLQASHGYTF. CDR3 in DNA: TGTGCCAGCAGCTTCACAGATTTACAGGCATCGCATGGCTACACCTTC. This chain uses TRBV7-9 with TRBJ1-2, with D maybe TRBD1 (5 bases). V was trimmed by 3 bases and J by 6 bases, leaving 20 bases between them. The CDR3 spans 16 residues. Looked up from germline, CDR1 is SEHNR and CDR2 is FQNEAQ (reference sequence). Variable domain in full (rest from reference TRBV7-9 and TRBJ1-2): DTGVSQNPRHKITKRGQNVTFRCDPISEHNRLYWYRQTLGQGPEFLTYFQNEAQLEKSRLLSDRFSAERPKGSFSTLEIQRTEQGDSAMYLCASSFTDLQASHGYTFGSGTRLTVV.

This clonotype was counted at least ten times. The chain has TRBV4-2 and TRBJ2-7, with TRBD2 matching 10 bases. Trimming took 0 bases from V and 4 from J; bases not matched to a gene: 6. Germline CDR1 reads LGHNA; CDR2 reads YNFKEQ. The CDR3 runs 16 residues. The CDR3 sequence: CASSQEPAGGIYEQYF. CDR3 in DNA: TGTGCCAGCAGCCAAGAGCCAGCGGGAGGGATATACGAGCAGTACTTC.

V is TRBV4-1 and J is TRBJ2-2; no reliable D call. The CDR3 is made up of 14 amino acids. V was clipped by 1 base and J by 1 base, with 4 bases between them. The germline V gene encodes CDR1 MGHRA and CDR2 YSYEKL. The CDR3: CASSQAQNTGELFF. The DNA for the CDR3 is TGCGCCAGCAGCCAAGCCCAGAACACCGGGGAGCTGTTTTTT.

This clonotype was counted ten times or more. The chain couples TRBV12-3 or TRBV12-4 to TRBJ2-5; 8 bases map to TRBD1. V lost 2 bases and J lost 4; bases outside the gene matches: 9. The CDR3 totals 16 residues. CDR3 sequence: CASSLSRQGIGETQYF. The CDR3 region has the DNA TGTGCCAGCAGTTTATCCAGACAGGGGATTGGAGAGACCCAGTACTTC.

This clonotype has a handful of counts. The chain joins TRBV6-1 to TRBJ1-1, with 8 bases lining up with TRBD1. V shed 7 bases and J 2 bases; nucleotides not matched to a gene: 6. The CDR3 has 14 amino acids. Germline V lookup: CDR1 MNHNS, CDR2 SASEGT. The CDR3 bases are TGTGCCAGCATACCCGGACAGGGCAACACTGAAGCTTTCTTT. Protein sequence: CASIPGQGNTEAFF.

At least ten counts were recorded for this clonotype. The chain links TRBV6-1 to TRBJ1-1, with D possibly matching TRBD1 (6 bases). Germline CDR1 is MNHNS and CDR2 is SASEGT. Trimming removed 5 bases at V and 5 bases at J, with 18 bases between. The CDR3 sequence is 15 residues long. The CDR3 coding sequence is TGTGCCAGCAGTCTCGACAGGTCTCCGGGGACTGAAGCTTTCTTT. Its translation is CASSLDRSPGTEAFF.

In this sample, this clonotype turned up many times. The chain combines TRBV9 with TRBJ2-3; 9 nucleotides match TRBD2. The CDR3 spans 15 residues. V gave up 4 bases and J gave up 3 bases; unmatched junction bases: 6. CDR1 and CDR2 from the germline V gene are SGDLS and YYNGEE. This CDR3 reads CASSRSGSSTDTQYF. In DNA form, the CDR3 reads TGTGCCAGCAGCCGTAGCGGGAGTAGTACAGATACGCAGTATTTT.

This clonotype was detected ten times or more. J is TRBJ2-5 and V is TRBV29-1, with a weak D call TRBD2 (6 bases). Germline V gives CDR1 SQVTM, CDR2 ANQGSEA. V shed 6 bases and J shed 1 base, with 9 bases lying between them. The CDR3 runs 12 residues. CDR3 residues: CSVALAQETQYF. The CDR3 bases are TGCAGCGTGGCACTAGCCCAAGAGACCCAGTACTTC. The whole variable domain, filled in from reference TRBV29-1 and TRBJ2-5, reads SAVISQKPSRDICQRGTSLTIQCQVDSQVTMMFWYRQQPGQSLTLIATANQGSEATYESGFVIDKFPISRPNLTFSTLTVSNMSPEDSSIYLCSVALAQETQYFGPGTRLLVL.

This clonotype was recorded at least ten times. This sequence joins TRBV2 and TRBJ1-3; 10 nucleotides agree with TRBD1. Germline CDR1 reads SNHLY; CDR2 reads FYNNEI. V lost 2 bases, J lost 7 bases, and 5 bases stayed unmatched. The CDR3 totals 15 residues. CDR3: CASSEMGQGLNTIYF. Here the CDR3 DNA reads TGTGCCAGCAGTGAAATGGGACAGGGGCTCAACACCATATATTTT.

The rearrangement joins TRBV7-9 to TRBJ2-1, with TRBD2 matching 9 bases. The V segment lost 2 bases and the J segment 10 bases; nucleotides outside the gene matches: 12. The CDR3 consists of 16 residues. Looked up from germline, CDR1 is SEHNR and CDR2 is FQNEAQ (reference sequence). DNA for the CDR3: TGTGCCAGCAGCTTAACCGCCAAACTAGCGGGCGAAGAGCAGTTCTTC. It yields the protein CASSLTAKLAGEEQFF.

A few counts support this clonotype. The CDR3 is CASSGSEWGTDTQYF. The CDR3 nucleotides read TGTGCCAGCAGCGGTAGTGAGTGGGGCACAGATACGCAGTATTTT. V usage is TRBV9 and J usage is TRBJ2-3; D remains ambiguous. Germline V CDR1 and CDR2: SGDLS, YYNGEE. Trimming removed 3 bases from V and 1 base from J, with 12 bases in between. The CDR3 runs 15 residues. Filled out from reference TRBV9 and TRBJ2-3, the complete variable domain reads DSGVTQTPKHLITATGQRVTLRCSPRSGDLSVYWYQQSLDQGLQFLIQYYNGEERAKGNILERFSAQQFPDLHSELNLSSLELGDSALYFCASSGSEWGTDTQYFGPGTRLTVL.